This T cell receptor beta chain was retrieved from a study of cytomegalovirus exposure and HLA in healthy donors. Trimming took 4 bases from V and 4 from J, leaving 13 bases between them. CDR1 and CDR2 (germline): MNHNS, SASEGT. The CDR3 totals 15 residues. Produced via immunoSEQ multiplex PCR; TCRdb's table is partial and in-frame only. Of 150,000 to 170,000 clones in the sample, about 86% are singletons; the top ten hold more than 20%. J is TRBJ1-4 and V is TRBV6-1; D unresolved. This clonotype was sampled from a man between 18 and 35 years old in good health and CMV-seropositive. Sequenced: PBMCs. CDR3 amino acids: CASSGAGGSNEKLFF. The CDR3 region has the DNA TGTGCCAGCAGTGGTGCGGGCGGAAGTAATGAAAAACTGTTTTTT.